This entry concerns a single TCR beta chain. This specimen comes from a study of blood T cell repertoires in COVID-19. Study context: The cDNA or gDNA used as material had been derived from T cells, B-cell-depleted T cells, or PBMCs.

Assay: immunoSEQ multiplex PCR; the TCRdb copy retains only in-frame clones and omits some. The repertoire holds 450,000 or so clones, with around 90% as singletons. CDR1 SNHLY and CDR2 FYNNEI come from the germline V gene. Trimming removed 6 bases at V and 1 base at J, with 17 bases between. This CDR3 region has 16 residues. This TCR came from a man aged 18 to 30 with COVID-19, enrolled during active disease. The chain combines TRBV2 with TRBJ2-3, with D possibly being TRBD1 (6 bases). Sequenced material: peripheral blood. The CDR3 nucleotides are TGTGCCAGCAGGCACCGACGGACAGAACGCACAGATACGCAGTATTTT. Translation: CASRHRRTERTDTQYF.